This TCR beta chain was observed in a study of T cells after yellow fever vaccination. This clonotype was observed a handful of times. Its target is unknown. Study-level findings and limits: Sorted repertoires could include abundant contaminating clonotypes from bulk cells. The secondary T-cell response peaked on day 5, not day 15, but was weaker. A limited proportion of clonotypes was detected within both the CD4 and CD8 compartments.

By 5'RACE template switching, TCR cDNA was produced, with a universal primer site and UMIs added in the process. TCRdb re-called the 5' RACE reads through MiXCR, storing one row per CDR3 protein. The table includes about 630,000 distinct CDR3 sequences, 12% detected once. The material was PBMCs, obtained on the day of the yellow fever booster vaccination. This sequence originates from a man under 40 who received the YFV17D yellow fever vaccine.

CDR3 in amino acids: CASTPGGGSYNEQFF. The CDR3 DNA is TGTGCCAGCACCCCCGGGGGCGGGAGTTACAATGAGCAGTTCTTC. The gene calls are TRBV3-1 and TRBJ2-1; weak D call: TRBD2 (7 bases). CDR3 length: 15 residues. In germline, CDR1 is LGHDT, CDR2 YNNKEL (reference sequence). V was trimmed by 7 bases and J by 4 bases, leaving 17 bases between them.